This T cell receptor (beta chain) emerged from a study of PD-1 blockade in mismatch repair-deficient tumors. Study-level information: Patients had around 11 mismatch repair-deficient cancer types and were previously treated and progressing.

Profiling relied on immunoSEQ multiplex PCR, and the TCRdb table lists in-frame clones only, not all of them. The sample has about 100,000 clones, over 65% seen once. This CDR3 is 15 amino acids long. Looked up from germline, CDR1 is GTSNPN and CDR2 is SVGIG (reference sequence). J was trimmed by 2 bases and V by 3 bases; bases with no gene match: 5. The clonotype originates from an adult with mismatch repair-deficient cancer. Sequenced material: peripheral blood, taken about eight months after starting pembrolizumab. The chain uses TRBV30 and TRBJ2-2; TRBD1 aligns across 8 bases. CDR3 residues: CAWRTGAGNTGELFF. The CDR3, as DNA: TGTGCCTGGAGGACAGGGGCGGGAAACACCGGGGAGCTGTTTTTT.